This record covers a single T cell receptor beta chain. This entry is derived from a study of CD8 T cells in Susac syndrome. Germline lookup yields CDR1 SGHDT and CDR2 YYEEEE. Between the trimmed V and J ends, which lost 3 bases and 9 bases, there was a span of 10 bases. This CDR3 has 12 residues. An amount of RNA that ranged from roughly 0.5 to 1 ug was reverse transcribed with random hexamers. TCRdb itself ran the immunoSEQ multiplex PCR reads through MiXCR, one entry per CDR3 protein. The sample records nearly 110,000 distinct CDR3 sequences, roughly 94% being singletons. The specimen sequenced was CD8+ T cells from PBMCs. The TCR comes from a human donor with Susac syndrome. The gene calls are TRBV5-6 and TRBJ2-1; D not certain. CDR3: CASSSLGLEQFF. CDR3 nucleotide sequence: TGTGCCAGCAGCTCCCTAGGGCTTGAGCAGTTCTTC.